The following is a T cell receptor beta chain sequence with its context. The entry originates in a study of T cell responses to AZD1222 COVID-19 vaccine. CDR1 SQVTM and CDR2 ANQGSEA come from the germline V gene. V gave up 3 bases and J gave up 6 bases; unmatched junction bases: 7. The CDR3 is made up of 14 amino acids. Sequenced by immunoSEQ multiplex PCR; TCRdb stores in-frame clones only, minus some. The table records tens of thousands of clones, roughly 90% of them present only once. The rearrangement links TRBV29-1 to TRBJ1-1, with 10 bases fitting TRBD1. This receptor was taken from an adult in good health. This specimen consisted of peripheral blood, obtained on day 0 of AZD1222 vaccination. The CDR3 bases are TGCAGCGTTGATAGGGGGACAGGGGAGGCTGAAGCTTTCTTT. Translating it yields CSVDRGTGEAEAFF.